Following are 15 T cell receptor beta chains from one sample sequenced in a study of CD8+ T cells in alopecia areata. Following extraction, RNA underwent reverse transcription to cDNA, which served as the sequencing template. Only in-frame clones appear in the TCRdb table, and some are missing; sequencing was by immunoSEQ multiplex PCR. The sample presents about 270,000 clones, none singletons. Sorting of pooled cutaneous lymph node cells used CD4, CD8alpha, NKG2D, NKG2ACE and other markers. Sequencing used CD4+ T cells sorted from a lymph node. The receptors were gathered from a C3H/HeJ mouse with alopecia areata. Mice of this strain are of MHC haplotype H2-k.

This clone was seen a few times. The genes and germline here are from mouse. The observed sequence ends 4 residues before the CDR3 terminus, with the missing tail filled in from the germline J gene. The sample contains more than one DNA sequence encoding this CDR3. The chain recombines TRBV5 with TRBJ1-2, with 7 bases lining up with TRBD1. The V gene end was trimmed by 1 base and the J gene end by 0 bases; junction bases not matched to a gene: 2. The CDR3 has 15 residues. Per the germline V gene, CDR1 is LGHNA and CDR2 is YNLKQL (reference sequence). The CDR3 protein is CASSQGQGANSDYTF. CDR3 DNA (partial): TGTGCCAGCAGCCAAGGCCAGGGGGCAAACTCC.

This clone showed up just a few times. All gene names here are mouse names. Sequencing ends 4 residues short of the CDR3 end; the germline J gene provides the rest. This chain uses TRBV13-1 with TRBJ2-2, with 9 bases fitting TRBD1. V shed 0 bases, J shed 5 bases, and the junction held 8 bases outside the gene matches. Germline V gives CDR1 NSHNY, CDR2 SYGAGN. CDR3 length: 17 amino acids. CDR3 sequence: CASSDDRGRVGTGQLYF. CDR3 bases read: TGTGCCAGCAGTGATGACAGGGGGCGCGTAGGTACCGGG.

On this clone itself: Each gene name is a mouse one. The CDR3 is cut off 4 residues early in the read; its end comes from the germline J gene. The chain is built from TRBV13-3 and TRBJ2-2, with 8 nucleotides matching TRBD2. There are 15 residues in the CDR3. The ends lost 2 bases at V and 2 bases at J; junction bases unmatched: 2. Germline CDR1 NNHDY, CDR2 SYVADS. Partial CDR3 DNA: TGTGCCAGCAGTGACTGGGGGGATAACACCGGG. As protein: CASSDWGDNTG. The full CDR3 protein reads CASSDWGDNTGQLYF.

This clone was observed a handful of times. Gene names and germline refer to mouse. The DNA read from the CDR3 is TGTGCCAGCAGTTTCGACTGGGGGGGCGTCTATGCT. This encodes CASSFDWGGVYA. The CDR3 reads in full as CASSFDWGGVYAEQFF. The chain carries TRBV14 and TRBJ2-1, with 12 positions matching TRBD2. From the germline J gene comes the end of the CDR3, since the read stops 4 residues before it. V lost 1 base, J lost 3 bases, and 2 bases stayed unmatched. Germline-derived CDR1 and CDR2 are SGHDT and FRDEAV. The CDR3 is 16 amino acids. The entire variable domain, with the rest obtained from reference TRBV14 and TRBJ2-1, is as follows: EAGVTQSPRYAVLQEGQAVSFWCDPISGHDTLYWYQQPRDQGPQLLVYFRDEAVIDNSQLPSDRFSAVRPKGTNSTLKIQSAKQGDTATYLCASSFDWGGVYAEQFFGPGTRLTVL.

A few counts support this clone. Gene names are the mouse ones. The read terminates 3 residues ahead of where the CDR3 ends, so the germline J gene completes it. The chain is built from TRBV13-3 and TRBJ1-6; no reliable D call. TRBJ1-6 is an ORF for which the function is uncertain. The CDR3 spans 17 residues. Germline values: CDR1 NNHDY, CDR2 SYVADS. Trimming removed 0 bases from V and 0 bases from J, with 10 bases in between. This CDR3 is CASSDEGRSSYNSPLYF. CDR3 DNA (partial): TGTGCCAGCAGTGATGAAGGCAGGAGTTCCTATAATTCGCCC.

This clone was observed a handful of times. The gene symbols are mouse symbols. Read sequence stops 3 residues before the CDR3 end, and the germline J gene provides the missing end. The chain recombines TRBV19 with TRBJ1-6; 10 bases are a match to TRBD1. TRBJ1-6 is designated an ORF whose function remains uncertain. V shed 6 bases, J shed 7 bases, and the junction held 4 bases outside the gene matches. The CDR3 extends over 14 amino acids. The V gene's germline CDR1 is FNHDT and CDR2 SITEND (reference sequence). The CDR3 bases that were read are TGTGCCAGCACCGGGACAGGGGAAAATTCGCCC. As protein: CASTGTGENSP. The whole CDR3 sequence reads CASTGTGENSPLYF.

The sample holds a few counts of this clone. Gene names refer to mouse genes. The read ends 4 residues shy of where the CDR3 ends; the end is completed using the germline J gene. This same CDR3 is encoded by further DNA sequences in the sample. This rearrangement joins TRBV13-1 to TRBJ2-5; 8 bases are shared with TRBD2. CDR3 size: 15 residues. Germline CDR1 and CDR2: NSHNY and SYGAGN. CDR3 bases read: TGTGCCAGCAGTGATGCAAGGGGGGGCGGCGAC. Encoded protein: CASSDARGGGD. From start to end, the CDR3 is CASSDARGGGDTQYF.

This clone was seen at least ten times. Gene names are mouse gene names. The CDR3 end is not reached by the read, which stops 4 residues before it; the germline J gene fills it in. Additional DNA sequences in this sample encode the identical CDR3. The chain combines TRBV1 with TRBJ1-2, with D possibly TRBD1 on 5 matching bases. Trimming cost V 0 bases and J 3 bases, with 8 bases left between them. Germline V gene data show CDR1 as NSQYPW and CDR2 as LRSPGD (reference sequence). This CDR3 is 14 amino acids long. This CDR3 reads CTCSADRGDSDYTF. Partial CDR3 DNA: TGCACCTGCAGTGCAGATCGGGGGGACTCC.

This clone occurred a few times. Mouse germline and gene names are used. The sequence runs out 4 residues before the end of the CDR3; the remainder is reconstructed from the germline J gene. Different DNA sequences within this sample yield the same CDR3. This rearrangement joins TRBV13-1 to TRBJ2-7; D unclear. The CDR3 loop spans 13 amino acids. Deletions cut 0 bases from V and 3 bases from J, with 7 bases between. Germline CDR1 NSHNY, CDR2 SYGAGN. CDR3 bases read: TGTGCCAGCAGTGATGCAGGCAACTAT. Encoded protein: CASSDAGNY. The entire CDR3 reads CASSDAGNYEQYF.

This clone was detected a few times. Gene names follow the mouse nomenclature. The CDR3 end falls 4 residues outside the read, so it is completed with the germline J gene. The sample has other DNA sequences that encode this CDR3 too. V usage is TRBV13-1 and J usage is TRBJ2-4, with D hard to call. The CDR3 loop spans 13 amino acids. Trimming cost V 5 bases and J 0 bases, with 7 bases left between them. The germline gives CDR1 NSHNY, CDR2 SYGAGN. CDR3 in amino acids: CASSETSQNTLYF. CDR3 bases read: TGTGCCAGCAGCGAAACTAGTCAAAAC.

A remark on this clone: Gene and germline names: mouse. From the germline J gene comes the end of the CDR3, since the read stops 4 residues before it. This chain joins TRBV1 and TRBJ2-5; 7 positions agree with TRBD1. This CDR3 contains 15 residues. Germline CDR1 NSQYPW, CDR2 LRSPGD (reference sequence). With V trimmed by 4 bases and J by 0 bases, 4 bases remained unmatched. Partial CDR3 DNA: TGCACCTGCAGTGGACAGGGTGTTAACCAAGAC. Encoded protein: CTCSGQGVNQD. The whole CDR3 is CTCSGQGVNQDTQYF.

Notes on this clone: Gene labels here are mouse ones. The CDR3 goes on 4 residues after the read ends, and that part is filled in from the germline J gene. This rearrangement joins TRBV19 to TRBJ2-5, with 10 nucleotides matching TRBD2. CDR3 length: 14 amino acids. Germline CDR1 FNHDT, CDR2 SITEND (reference sequence). The sequenced part of the CDR3 DNA is TGTGCCAGCAGTCACGACTGGGGGGAAGAC. This codes for CASSHDWGED. The whole CDR3 region reads CASSHDWGEDTQYF.

A remark on this clone: Gene names and germline refer to mouse. The read gets to within 4 residues of the CDR3 end, and the germline J gene fills in the rest. Other nucleotide sequences from this sample produce the same CDR3. This chain uses TRBV1 with TRBJ2-2, with 7 bases that match TRBD1. Trimming cost V 5 bases and J 0 bases; bases outside gene matches: 3. Germline-derived CDR1 and CDR2 are NSQYPW and LRSPGD (reference sequence). The CDR3 extends over 15 amino acids. The CDR3 DNA, read in part, is TGCACCTGCAGTAGACAGGGAGCAAACACCGGG. Translating gives CTCSRQGANTG. The full-length CDR3 reads as CTCSRQGANTGQLYF.

This clone was seen a handful of times. Germline and genes: mouse. Read coverage stops 4 residues before the CDR3 terminus; the germline J gene supplies the remainder. The chain recombines TRBV19 with TRBJ1-2; 8 nucleotides agree with TRBD1. This CDR3 comprises 14 residues. V trimming: 3 bases; J trimming: 2 bases; junction bases outside the gene matches: 3. Germline V gives CDR1 FNHDT, CDR2 SITEND (reference sequence). CDR3 region: CASSNPGGNSDYTF. Partial CDR3 DNA: TGTGCCAGCAGTAATCCAGGGGGCAACTCC. Drawing the rest from reference TRBV19 and TRBJ1-2, the complete variable domain is GGIITQTPKFLIGQEGQKLTLKCQQNFNHDTMYWYRQDSGKGLRLIYYSITENDLQKGDLSEGYDASREKKSSFSLTVTSAQKNEMAVFLCASSNPGGNSDYTFGSGTRLLVI.

This clone was recorded a few times. Mouse germline and gene names are used. Read coverage stops 4 residues before the CDR3 terminus; the germline J gene supplies the remainder. The chain is built from TRBV29 and TRBJ2-1, with 7 bases fitting TRBD1. Germline values: CDR1 MSHET, CDR2 SYDVDS. The CDR3 contains 13 residues. With 6 bases clipped from V and 2 bases from J, the junction kept 1 base outside the gene matches. The covered CDR3 bases are TGTGCTAGCAGGGGGACAGACTATGCT. Translating gives CASRGTDYA. The whole CDR3 reads CASRGTDYAEQFF.